This entry lists 24 T cell receptor beta chains sequenced from one sample in a study of control samples from healthy donors and cancer patients. Clones were sequenced by immunoSEQ multiplex PCR, and TCRdb holds only the in-frame ones, with some missing. Here the sample spans some 70,000 clones, under 85% being singletons. Input material: blood. The source is a man aged 55 to 70 in good health.

V gene TRBV5-4 combines with J gene TRBJ2-3, with a possible D match to TRBD2 (6 bases). The CDR3 is made up of 17 amino acids. Looked up from germline, CDR1 is SGHNT and CDR2 is YYREEE (reference sequence). Trimming took 1 base from V and 4 from J, leaving 19 bases between them. This CDR3 is CASSLLMGGGAADTQYF. The CDR3 DNA is TGTGCCAGCAGCTTGTTAATGGGGGGTGGTGCGGCAGATACGCAGTATTTT.

This rearrangement joins TRBV30 to TRBJ2-5; 7 bases align to TRBD2. Germline V gene sequence: CDR1 GTSNPN, CDR2 SVGIG (reference sequence). The CDR3 runs to 14 residues. Trimming cost V 2 bases and J 4 bases; bases outside gene matches: 7. The CDR3 is CAWSPKGRAETQYF. Here the CDR3 DNA reads TGTGCCTGGAGTCCGAAGGGGAGGGCAGAGACCCAGTACTTC.

This clone was counted once. The chain couples TRBV11-3 to TRBJ2-1, with 9 nucleotides matching TRBD2. There are 14 residues in the CDR3. Germline V CDR1 and CDR2: SGHNT, YENEEA. With V trimmed by 8 bases and J by 5 bases, 7 bases remained unmatched. This chain's CDR3 is CASALREGNNEQFF. The CDR3 nucleotides are TGTGCCAGCGCCCTGCGGGAGGGCAACAATGAGCAGTTCTTC.

The genes are TRBV4-3 and TRBJ2-2; 7 bases line up with TRBD2. J lost 3 bases, V lost 0 bases, and 4 bases had no gene match. Germline V lookup: CDR1 LGHNA, CDR2 YSLEER. This CDR3 has 16 amino acids. The CDR3 loop reads CASSQDWLADTGELFF. In DNA form, the CDR3 reads TGCGCCAGCAGCCAAGATTGGCTAGCGGACACCGGGGAGCTGTTTTTT.

The V gene is TRBV29-1, the J gene TRBJ1-5; D is undetermined. The CDR3 consists of 12 residues. The germline gives CDR1 SQVTM, CDR2 ANQGSEA. V lost 7 bases, J lost 2 bases, and 9 bases lay in between. CDR3 coding DNA: TGCAGCGCTGGGTATGGCAATCAGCCCCAGCATTTT. This sequence encodes CSAGYGNQPQHF.

This clone has more than one count but fewer than ten. This rearrangement joins TRBV28 to TRBJ1-2, with 7 bases fitting TRBD1. The CDR3 runs to 14 residues. Germline loops: CDR1 MDHEN, CDR2 SYDVKM. The J segment lost 2 bases and the V segment lost 4 bases, leaving 4 bases of the junction unmatched. The CDR3 bases are TGTGCCAGCAGTTCGGGACAGCAAAACTATGGCTACACCTTC. It encodes CASSSGQQNYGYTF.

This clone was observed once. V usage is TRBV6-5 and J usage is TRBJ1-3; D not resolved. V dropped 4 bases and J dropped 0 bases, with 7 bases sitting between them. This CDR3 comprises 14 residues. Germline CDR1 is MNHEY and CDR2 is SVGAGI. DNA of the CDR3: TGTGCCAGCAGTTCGGCAATCTCTGGAAACACCATATATTTT. It translates to CASSSAISGNTIYF.

The V gene is TRBV5-8, the J gene TRBJ2-3, with D possibly being TRBD2 (6 bases). There are 18 residues in the CDR3. The germline V gene encodes CDR1 SGHTS and CDR2 YDEGEE. Trimming stripped 4 bases from V and 2 bases from J, with 23 bases between. The CDR3 region is CASSLWGDSGSATDTQYF. CDR3 DNA: TGTGCCAGCAGCCTATGGGGTGATAGCGGATCCGCCACAGATACGCAGTATTTT.

The rearrangement uses TRBV18 and TRBJ2-7; possibly TRBD2 for D (6 bases). Looked up from germline, CDR1 is KGHSH and CDR2 is LQKENI. V gave up 6 bases and J gave up 3 bases, with 12 bases separating them. The CDR3 runs to 13 residues. In DNA, the CDR3 is TGTGCCAGCTCGGGCGGGATCAGCTACGAGCAGTACTTC. It translates to CASSGGISYEQYF.

V gene TRBV7-2 combines with J gene TRBJ2-3; 11 bases are a match to TRBD2. The CDR3 totals 16 residues. V was clipped by 6 bases and J by 3 bases; unmatched bases: 8. Germline V gene lookup returns CDR1 SGHTA and CDR2 FQGNSA. In DNA form, the CDR3 reads TGTGCCAGCAGTCGACAGACTAGCGGGACTACAGATACGCAGTATTTT. It yields the protein CASSRQTSGTTDTQYF. Based on the CDR3 plus reference TRBV7-2 and TRBJ2-3, the full variable domain is GAGVSQSPSNKVTEKGKDVELRCDPISGHTALYWYRQSLGQGLEFLIYFQGNSAPDKSGLPSDRFSAERTGGSVSTLTIQRTQQEDSAVYLCASSRQTSGTTDTQYFGPGTRLTVL.

The chain recombines TRBV28 with TRBJ1-5, with D perhaps matching TRBD1 (6 bases). V was shortened by 6 bases and J by 6 bases, with 18 bases between the two germline ends. Germline V gene data show CDR1 as MDHEN and CDR2 as SYDVKM. CDR3 size: 15 residues. The CDR3, as DNA: TGTGCCAGCAGAAACGGTGGGGGGGGGCCTCAGCCCCAGCATTTT. This encodes CASRNGGGGPQPQHF.

This clone appeared a single time. The genes are TRBV5-8 and TRBJ1-4; D ambiguous. Germline values: CDR1 SGHTS, CDR2 YDEGEE. V lost 2 bases, J lost 4 bases, and 9 bases lay in between. The CDR3 sequence is 14 residues long. This CDR3 reads CASSFPGNNEKLFF. Here the CDR3 DNA reads TGTGCCAGCAGCTTTCCTGGGAATAATGAAAAACTGTTTTTT.

This clone has only one observation. The chain recombines TRBV2 with TRBJ2-1; D is unresolved. The CDR3 sequence is 18 residues long. CDR1 is SNHLY and CDR2 is FYNNEI in the germline V gene. Trimming shortened V by 7 bases and J by 0 bases, and 22 bases separated the two germline ends. CDR3 nucleotide sequence: TGTGCCAGCACCACTGACCAAATTACTAAAAACTCCTACAATGAGCAGTTCTTC. It yields the protein CASTTDQITKNSYNEQFF.

In this sample, this clone turned up once. This rearrangement joins TRBV5-1 to TRBJ2-7; 7 positions match TRBD1. V lost 2 bases to trimming and J lost 3 bases; unmatched junction nucleotides: 5. The CDR3 loop spans 14 amino acids. Germline CDR1 and CDR2: SGHRS and YFSETQ. CDR3 nucleotides: TGCGCCAGCAGCTTCAGACAGGGAGACTACGAGCAGTACTTC. Its protein is CASSFRQGDYEQYF.

The chain combines TRBV30 with TRBJ2-5; 11 positions match TRBD1. Germline V gene sequence: CDR1 GTSNPN, CDR2 SVGIG (reference sequence). The CDR3 extends over 14 amino acids. V dropped 3 bases and J dropped 4; count of bases not matched to a gene: 4. The CDR3 DNA reads TGTGCCTGGAGCAAGGGACAGGGGGGAGAGACCCAGTACTTC. Protein: CAWSKGQGGETQYF.

The chain joins TRBV2 to TRBJ2-7, with a tentative D call TRBD2 (6 bases). The CDR3 has 17 residues. Germline assignment: CDR1 SNHLY and CDR2 FYNNEI. Between the trimmed V and J ends, which lost 2 bases and 3 bases, there was a span of 20 bases. CDR3 in DNA: TGTGCCAGCAGTGAATCGGGTCTAGGGAGGCAGAGCTACGAGCAGTACTTC. Amino acid sequence: CASSESGLGRQSYEQYF. Together with reference TRBV2 and TRBJ2-7, the CDR3 gives the full variable domain: EPEVTQTPSHQVTQMGQEVILRCVPISNHLYFYWYRQILGQKVEFLVSFYNNEISEKSEIFDDQFSVERPDGSNFTLKIRSTKLEDSAMYFCASSESGLGRQSYEQYFGPGTRLTVT.

The chain uses TRBV27 and TRBJ2-7; 9 bases are shared with TRBD1. Germline V gene lookup returns CDR1 MNHEY and CDR2 SMNVEV (reference sequence). The V gene end was trimmed by 3 bases and the J gene end by 1 base; junction bases not matched to a gene: 4. The CDR3 spans 15 residues. The CDR3 region is CASSFIGTGSYEQYF. CDR3 coding DNA: TGTGCCAGCAGTTTCATCGGGACAGGGTCCTACGAGCAGTACTTC.

The V call is TRBV7-7, the J call TRBJ1-4; D may be TRBD1 (6 bases). The V end was cut by 5 bases, the J end by 5 bases, with 12 bases between. The CDR3 extends over 14 amino acids. The germline V gene encodes CDR1 SSHAT and CDR2 FNYEAQ (reference sequence). As DNA, the CDR3 is TGTGCCAGCAGCCCTATCGACAGGAATGAAAAACTGTTTTTT. As protein: CASSPIDRNEKLFF.

The chain has TRBV28 and TRBJ2-3, with TRBD1 matching over 7 bases. Germline values: CDR1 MDHEN, CDR2 SYDVKM. The ends lost 5 bases at V and 4 bases at J; junction bases unmatched: 12. This CDR3 spans 16 amino acids. CDR3 residues: CASSRQQGGTADTQYF. In nucleotides, the CDR3 is TGTGCCAGCAGTCGTCAACAGGGTGGGACAGCAGATACGCAGTATTTT.

This chain links TRBV4-2 with TRBJ2-3; D is possibly TRBD2 (6 bases). Per germline, CDR1 LGHNA and CDR2 YNFKEQ. This CDR3 comprises 15 residues. Deletions cut 8 bases from V and 0 bases from J, with 15 bases between. This CDR3 is CASAPSSVSTDTQYF. DNA of the CDR3: TGTGCCAGCGCTCCTTCTAGCGTTAGCACAGATACGCAGTATTTT.

There are a few counts of this clone. The chain links TRBV30 to TRBJ2-4, with 7 positions matching TRBD2. V was pared by 2 bases and J by 9 bases, with 10 bases of the junction left unmatched. CDR1 is GTSNPN, CDR2 SVGIG, per germline (reference sequence). This CDR3 has 14 amino acids. The CDR3 loop is CAWSQPFGLGIQYF. CDR3 nucleotide sequence: TGTGCCTGGAGTCAACCATTCGGACTAGGCATTCAGTACTTC.

The rearrangement uses TRBV6-5 and TRBJ1-1; weak D call: TRBD1 (5 bases). Trimming removed 10 bases at V and 0 bases at J, with 12 bases between. This CDR3 has 13 amino acids. Germline CDR1 is MNHEY and CDR2 is SVGAGI. The CDR3 region is CATLDRMNTEAFF. CDR3 coding DNA: TGTGCCACCCTCGACAGAATGAACACTGAAGCTTTCTTT.

J is TRBJ2-3 and V is TRBV27; D is ambiguous. The CDR3 loop spans 15 amino acids. V was shortened by 2 bases and J by 0 bases, with 9 bases between the two germline ends. Germline V gene sequence: CDR1 MNHEY, CDR2 SMNVEV (reference sequence). CDR3 bases: TGTGCCAGCAGTTTAGCGGCTTCTAGCACAGATACGCAGTATTTT. Translation gives CASSLAASSTDTQYF.

The chain links TRBV5-5 to TRBJ1-4; D perhaps matches TRBD1 (5 bases). Germline V lookup: CDR1 SGHKS, CDR2 YYEKEE (reference sequence). V was clipped by 2 bases and J by 6 bases, with 11 bases between them. The CDR3 length is 14 residues. CDR3 in DNA: TGTGCCAGCAGCTTAATAGGGGTGGATGAAAAACTGTTTTTT. Amino acid sequence: CASSLIGVDEKLFF.